Reported below is one T cell receptor beta chain. The antigen remains undetermined. The data derive from a study of cytomegalovirus exposure and HLA in healthy donors. Looking at the study overall: Later analysis reported that the roughly 120 validation repertoires shared the platform of the roughly 680 first-cohort repertoires. Regarding the study as a whole: The investigators catalogued some 150 TCR beta chains as cytomegalovirus-associated.

TCRdb's copy holds only in-frame clones and misses some; the assay was immunoSEQ multiplex PCR. Of under 250,000 clones in the sample, 81% were seen once. The junction had 3 bases not matched to a gene; V was cut back by 4 bases and J by 5 bases. Germline V lookup: CDR1 SQVTM, CDR2 ANQGSEA. The CDR3 length is 13 residues. The sequence was obtained from a woman younger than 45 in good health and CMV-seronegative. Material for sequencing was PBMCs. The gene calls are TRBV29-1 and TRBJ2-5, with 11 nucleotides matching TRBD2. The chain's CDR3 is CSVALAGVETQYF. The CDR3, as DNA: TGCAGCGTTGCACTAGCGGGAGTGGAGACCCAGTACTTC.